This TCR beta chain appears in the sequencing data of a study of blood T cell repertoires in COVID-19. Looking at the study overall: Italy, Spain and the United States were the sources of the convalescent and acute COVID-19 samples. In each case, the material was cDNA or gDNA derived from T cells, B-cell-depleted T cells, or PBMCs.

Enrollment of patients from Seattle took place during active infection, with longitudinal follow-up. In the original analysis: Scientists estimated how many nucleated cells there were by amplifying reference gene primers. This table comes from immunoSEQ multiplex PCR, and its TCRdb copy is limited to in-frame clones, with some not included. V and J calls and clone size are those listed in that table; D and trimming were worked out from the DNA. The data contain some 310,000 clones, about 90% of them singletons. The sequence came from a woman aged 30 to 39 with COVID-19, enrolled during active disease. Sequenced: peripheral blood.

The CDR3 sequence is CASSYTGGEQYF. CDR3 sequence (DNA): TGTGCCAGCAGTTACACAGGGGGTGAGCAGTACTTC. This sequence joins TRBV27 and TRBJ2-7, with 8 bases identical to TRBD1. The CDR3 runs 12 residues. From germline, CDR1 is MNHEY and CDR2 SMNVEV (reference sequence). With V trimmed by 4 bases and J by 7 bases, 3 bases remained unmatched.